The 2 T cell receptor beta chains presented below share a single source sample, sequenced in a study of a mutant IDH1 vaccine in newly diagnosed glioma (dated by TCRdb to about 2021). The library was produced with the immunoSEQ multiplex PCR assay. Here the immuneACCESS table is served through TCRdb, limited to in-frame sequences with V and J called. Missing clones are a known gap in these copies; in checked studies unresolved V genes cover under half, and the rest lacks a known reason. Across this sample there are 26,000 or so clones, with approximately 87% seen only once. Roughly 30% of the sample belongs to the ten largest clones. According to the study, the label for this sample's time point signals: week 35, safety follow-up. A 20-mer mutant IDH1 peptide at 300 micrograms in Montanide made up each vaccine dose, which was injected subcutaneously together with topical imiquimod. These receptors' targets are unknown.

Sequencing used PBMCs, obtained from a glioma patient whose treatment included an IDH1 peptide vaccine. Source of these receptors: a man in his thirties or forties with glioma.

The DNA for the CDR3 is TGTGCCAGCAGGGTGGTGGGGTCCTACGAGCAGTACTTC. As protein: CASRVVGSYEQYF. The chain couples TRBV7-2 to TRBJ2-7; D is unclear. Looked up from germline, CDR1 is SGHTA and CDR2 is FQGNSA. The CDR3 is made up of 13 amino acids. V was pared by 6 bases and J by 1 base, with 10 bases between.

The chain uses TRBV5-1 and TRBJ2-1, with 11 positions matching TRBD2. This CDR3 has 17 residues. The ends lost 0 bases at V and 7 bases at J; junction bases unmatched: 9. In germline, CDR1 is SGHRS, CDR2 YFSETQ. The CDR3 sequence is CASSLGLAGGRKNEQFF. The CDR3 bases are TGCGCCAGCAGCTTGGGTCTAGCGGGAGGTCGAAAGAATGAGCAGTTCTTC.